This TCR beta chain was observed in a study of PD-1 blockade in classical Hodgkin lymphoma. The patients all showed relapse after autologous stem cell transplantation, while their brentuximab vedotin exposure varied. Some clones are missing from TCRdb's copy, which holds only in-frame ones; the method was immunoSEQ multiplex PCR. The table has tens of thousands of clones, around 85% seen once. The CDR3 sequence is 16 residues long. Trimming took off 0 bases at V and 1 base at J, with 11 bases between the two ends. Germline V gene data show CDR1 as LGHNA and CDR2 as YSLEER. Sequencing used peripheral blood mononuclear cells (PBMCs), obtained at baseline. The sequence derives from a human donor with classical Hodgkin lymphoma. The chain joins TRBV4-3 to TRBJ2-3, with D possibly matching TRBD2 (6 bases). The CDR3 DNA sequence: TGCGCCAGCAGCCAAGATGGAGCGGGCGGCACAGATACGCAGTATTTT. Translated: CASSQDGAGGTDTQYF.